This T cell receptor beta chain was captured in a study of shared clonotypes between healthy human individuals. Study context: Three plates were used per donor for CD4 naive, three for CD4 memory, two for CD8 naive and one for CD8 memory.

Naive CD8 cells, CD45RO-negative and positively selected for CCR7, excluded terminally differentiated effector memory CD45RA+ cells. On this clone itself: Its antigen is not known.

The V gene's germline CDR1 is SGHAT and CDR2 FQNNGV. There are 15 residues in the CDR3. Germline trimming cut 1 base from V and 7 bases from J; bases unmatched to any gene: 5. Per the original methods: Without quality scores, immunoSEQ junctional reads could not be filtered like full-length reads. TCRdb's table, derived via immunoSEQ multiplex PCR, lists solely in-frame clones and lacks some. V, J and clone size were drawn from that table, and D and trimming were deduced from the DNA. The data show under 600,000 clones, with 95% to 98% seen just once and less than 0.35% held by the top ten. Study results and limitations: Four donors had 5% to 6.5% of their naive CD4 clonotypes in common. Even with large depth, rarefaction showed that sorted-subset sequencing was incomplete.

This sequence originates from a young man in good health. The chain uses TRBV11-2 and TRBJ2-1, with 9 bases that match TRBD2. The sequenced material came from naive CD8+ T cells sorted from blood. This chain's CDR3 is CASSLGAGGPNEQFF. CDR3 DNA: TGTGCCAGCAGCTTAGGAGCGGGAGGCCCTAATGAGCAGTTCTTC.